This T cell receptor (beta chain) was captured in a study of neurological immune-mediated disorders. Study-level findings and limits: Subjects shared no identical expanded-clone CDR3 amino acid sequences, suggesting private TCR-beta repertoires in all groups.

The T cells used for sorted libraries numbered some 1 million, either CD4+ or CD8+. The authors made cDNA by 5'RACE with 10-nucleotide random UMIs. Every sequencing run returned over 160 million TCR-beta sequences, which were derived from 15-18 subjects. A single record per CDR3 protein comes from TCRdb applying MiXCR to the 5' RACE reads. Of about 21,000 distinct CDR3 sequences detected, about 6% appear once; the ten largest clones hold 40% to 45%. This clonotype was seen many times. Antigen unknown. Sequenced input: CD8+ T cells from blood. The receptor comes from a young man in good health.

The CDR3 is CASSLEETGWNTEAFF. In DNA form, the CDR3 reads TGTGCCAGCAGCTTGGAGGAGACAGGATGGAACACTGAAGCTTTCTTT. The chain employs TRBV5-5 and TRBJ1-1; perhaps TRBD1 as D (6 bases). V was clipped by 0 bases and J by 1 base, with 13 bases between them. The CDR3 length is 16 residues. Germline V CDR1 and CDR2: SGHKS, YYEKEE (reference sequence).